The clone carrying this TCR beta chain was observed once. The antigen is unknown. The data originate from a study of T-cell reconstitution after alpha-beta-depleted transplantation in children. General study results and limits: At the one-year point after transplant, T-cell counts and TCRbeta diversity were found to come mostly from T cells that had been newly produced. At around two months after transplant, the alpha-beta T cells were reportedly derived from several hundred expanded clones that came from non-depleted graft cells.

CDR3 length: 13 amino acids. After removal of 1 base from V and 11 bases from J, the junction contained 5 bases not matched to a gene. Germline loops: CDR1 LGHDT, CDR2 YNNKEL (reference sequence). Unique molecular identifiers were used to barcode this TCRbeta library. TCRdb re-derived calls from the PCR reads in MiXCR, one entry per CDR3 protein. The sample lists around 76,000 distinct CDR3 sequences; about a sixth were seen once. The chain recombines TRBV3-1 with TRBJ1-3; 7 nucleotides agree with TRBD1. This receptor was obtained from a male patient aged 2-9 years who had a stem cell transplant for acute lymphoblastic leukemia, so the T cells may come from the graft donor. The source material was PBMCs, mostly from graft donor cells, sampled 360 days after TCRalphabeta/CD19-depleted stem cell transplant. The CDR3 spells CASSQAVDRAIYF. CDR3 in DNA: TGTGCCAGCAGCCAAGCTGTTGACAGGGCCATATATTTT.